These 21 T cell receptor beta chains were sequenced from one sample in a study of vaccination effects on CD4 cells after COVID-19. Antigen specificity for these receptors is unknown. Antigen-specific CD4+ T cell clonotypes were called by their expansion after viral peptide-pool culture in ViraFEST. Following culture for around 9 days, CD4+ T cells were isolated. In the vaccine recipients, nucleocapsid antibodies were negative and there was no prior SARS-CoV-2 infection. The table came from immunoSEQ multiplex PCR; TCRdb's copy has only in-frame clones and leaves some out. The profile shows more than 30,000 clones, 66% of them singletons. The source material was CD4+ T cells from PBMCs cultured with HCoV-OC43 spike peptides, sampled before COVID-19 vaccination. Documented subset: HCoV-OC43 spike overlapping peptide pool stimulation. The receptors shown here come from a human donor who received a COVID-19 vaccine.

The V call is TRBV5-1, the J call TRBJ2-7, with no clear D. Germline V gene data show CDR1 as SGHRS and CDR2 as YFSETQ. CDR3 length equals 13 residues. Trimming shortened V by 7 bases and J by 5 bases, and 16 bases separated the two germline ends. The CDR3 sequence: CASGQDDHNEQYF. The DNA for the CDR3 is TGCGCCAGCGGGCAGGACGACCATAACGAGCAGTACTTC. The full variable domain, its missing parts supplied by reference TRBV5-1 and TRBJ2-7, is KAGVTQTPRYLIKTRGQQVTLSCSPISGHRSVSWYQQTPGQGLQFLFEYFSETQRNKGNFPGRFSGRQFSNSRSEMNVSTLELGDSALYLCASGQDDHNEQYFGPGTRLTVT.

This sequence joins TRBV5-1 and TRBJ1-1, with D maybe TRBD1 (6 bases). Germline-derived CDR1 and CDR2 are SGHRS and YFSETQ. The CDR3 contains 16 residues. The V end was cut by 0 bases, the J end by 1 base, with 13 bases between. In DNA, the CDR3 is TGCGCCAGCAGCTTGGATTGGGGGCTCGGGAACACTGAAGCTTTCTTT. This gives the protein CASSLDWGLGNTEAFF.

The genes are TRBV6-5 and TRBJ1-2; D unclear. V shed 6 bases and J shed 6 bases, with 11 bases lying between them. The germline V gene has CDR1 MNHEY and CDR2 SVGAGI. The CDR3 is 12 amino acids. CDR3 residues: CASRTESDGYTF. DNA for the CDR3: TGTGCCAGCAGAACAGAGTCCGATGGCTACACCTTC.

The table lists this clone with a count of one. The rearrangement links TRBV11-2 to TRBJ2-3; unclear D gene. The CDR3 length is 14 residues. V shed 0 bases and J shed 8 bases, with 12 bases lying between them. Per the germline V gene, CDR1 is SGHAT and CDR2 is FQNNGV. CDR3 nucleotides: TGTGCCAGCAGCTTAGATCCCCAGTTGGCTACGCAGTATTTT. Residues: CASSLDPQLATQYF.

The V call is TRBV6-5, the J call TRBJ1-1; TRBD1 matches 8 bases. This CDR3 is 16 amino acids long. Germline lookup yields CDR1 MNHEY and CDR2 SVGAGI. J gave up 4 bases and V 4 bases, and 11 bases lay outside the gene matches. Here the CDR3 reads CASSSDRGRRGTEAFF. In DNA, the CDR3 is TGTGCCAGCAGTTCCGACAGGGGACGGCGAGGCACTGAAGCTTTCTTT.

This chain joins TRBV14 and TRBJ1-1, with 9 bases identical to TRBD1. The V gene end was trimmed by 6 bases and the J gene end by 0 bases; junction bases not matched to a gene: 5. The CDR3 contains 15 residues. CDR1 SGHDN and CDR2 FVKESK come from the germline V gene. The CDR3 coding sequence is TGTGCCAGCAGGTTACAGGGGGCCATGAACACTGAAGCTTTCTTT. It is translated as CASRLQGAMNTEAFF.

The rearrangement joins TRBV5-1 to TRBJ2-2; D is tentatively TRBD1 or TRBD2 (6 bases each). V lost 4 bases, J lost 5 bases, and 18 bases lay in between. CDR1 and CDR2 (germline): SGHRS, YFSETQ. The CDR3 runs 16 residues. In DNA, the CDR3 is TGCGCCAGCAGCCCTCACGTGGGGGGCCGGACCGGGGAGCTGTTTTTT. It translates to CASSPHVGGRTGELFF.

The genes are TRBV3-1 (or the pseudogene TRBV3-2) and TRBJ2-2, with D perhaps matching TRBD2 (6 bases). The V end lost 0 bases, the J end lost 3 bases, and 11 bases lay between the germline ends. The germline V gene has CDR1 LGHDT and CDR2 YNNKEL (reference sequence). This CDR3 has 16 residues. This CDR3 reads CASSQENAGYTGELFF. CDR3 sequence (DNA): TGTGCCAGCAGCCAAGAGAATGCGGGATACACCGGGGAGCTGTTTTTT.

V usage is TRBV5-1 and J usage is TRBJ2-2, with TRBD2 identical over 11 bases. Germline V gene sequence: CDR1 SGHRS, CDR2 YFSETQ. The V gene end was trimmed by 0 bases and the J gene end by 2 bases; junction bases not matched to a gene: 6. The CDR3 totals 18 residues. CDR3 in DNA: TGCGCCAGCAGCTTGGAGGCTAGCGGGAGGCCAAACACCGGGGAGCTGTTTTTT. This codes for CASSLEASGRPNTGELFF.

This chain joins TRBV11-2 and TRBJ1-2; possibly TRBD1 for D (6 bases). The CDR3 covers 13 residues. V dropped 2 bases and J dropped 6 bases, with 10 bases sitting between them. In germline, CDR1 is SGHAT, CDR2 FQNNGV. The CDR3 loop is CASSLQGTNGYTF. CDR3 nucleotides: TGTGCCAGCAGCTTACAGGGGACAAATGGCTACACCTTC.

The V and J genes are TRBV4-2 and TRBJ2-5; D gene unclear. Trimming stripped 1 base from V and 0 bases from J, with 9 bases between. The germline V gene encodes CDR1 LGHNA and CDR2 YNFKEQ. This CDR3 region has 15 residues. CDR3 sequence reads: CASSQGSTNQETQYF. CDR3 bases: TGTGCCAGCAGCCAAGGGTCCACAAACCAAGAGACCCAGTACTTC.

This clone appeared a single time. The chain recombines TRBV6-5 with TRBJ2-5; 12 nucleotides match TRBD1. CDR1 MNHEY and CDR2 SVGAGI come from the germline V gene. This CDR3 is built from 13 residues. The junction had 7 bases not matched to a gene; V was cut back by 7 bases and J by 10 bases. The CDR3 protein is CASTGTGGVDQYF. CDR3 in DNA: TGTGCCAGCACCGGGACAGGGGGCGTGGACCAGTACTTC.

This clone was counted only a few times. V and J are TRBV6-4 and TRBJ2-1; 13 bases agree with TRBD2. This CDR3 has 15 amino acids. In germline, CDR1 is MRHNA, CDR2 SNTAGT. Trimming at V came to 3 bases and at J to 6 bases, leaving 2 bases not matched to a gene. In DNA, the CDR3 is TGTGCCAGCAGTGAACTAGCGGGGGGGCCCAATGAGCAGTTCTTC. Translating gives CASSELAGGPNEQFF.

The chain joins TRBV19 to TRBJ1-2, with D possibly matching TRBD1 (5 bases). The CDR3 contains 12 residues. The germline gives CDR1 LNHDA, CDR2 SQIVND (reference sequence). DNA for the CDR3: TGTGCAACCGGGGGTCCTCCCTATGGCTACACCTTC. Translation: CATGGPPYGYTF. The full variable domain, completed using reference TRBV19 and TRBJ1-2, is DGGITQSPKYLFRKEGQNVTLSCEQNLNHDAMYWYRQDPGQGLRLIYYSQIVNDFQKGDIAEGYSVSREKKESFPLTVTSAQKNPTAFYLCATGGPPYGYTFGSGTRLTVV.

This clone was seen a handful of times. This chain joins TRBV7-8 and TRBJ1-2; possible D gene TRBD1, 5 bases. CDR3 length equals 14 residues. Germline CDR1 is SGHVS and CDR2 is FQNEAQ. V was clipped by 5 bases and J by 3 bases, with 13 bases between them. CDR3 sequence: CASSVVTQDYGYTF. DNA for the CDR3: TGTGCCAGCAGCGTAGTAACACAGGACTATGGCTACACCTTC.

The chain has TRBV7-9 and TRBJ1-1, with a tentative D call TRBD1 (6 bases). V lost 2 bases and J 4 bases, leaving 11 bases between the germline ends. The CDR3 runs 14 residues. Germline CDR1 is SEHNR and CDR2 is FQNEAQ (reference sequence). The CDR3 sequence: CASSLTGAGTEAFF. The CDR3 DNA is TGTGCCAGCAGCTTAACGGGGGCGGGCACTGAAGCTTTCTTT.

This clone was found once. The CDR3 bases are TGTGCCAGCGCCCCCTGGCCAGCTGACTACGAGCAGTACTTC. It translates to CASAPWPADYEQYF. V gene TRBV5-6 combines with J gene TRBJ2-7, with D uncertain. V lost 7 bases and J 3 bases, leaving 17 bases between the germline ends. CDR1 is SGHDT, CDR2 YYEEEE, per germline. There are 14 residues in the CDR3.

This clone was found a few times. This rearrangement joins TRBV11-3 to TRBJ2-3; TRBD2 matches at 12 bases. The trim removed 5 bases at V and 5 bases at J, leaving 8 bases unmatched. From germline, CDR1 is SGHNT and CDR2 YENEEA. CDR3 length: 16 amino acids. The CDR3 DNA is TGTGCCAGCAGCCCCAGACTAGCGGGAGAAGGAGATACGCAGTATTTT. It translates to CASSPRLAGEGDTQYF.

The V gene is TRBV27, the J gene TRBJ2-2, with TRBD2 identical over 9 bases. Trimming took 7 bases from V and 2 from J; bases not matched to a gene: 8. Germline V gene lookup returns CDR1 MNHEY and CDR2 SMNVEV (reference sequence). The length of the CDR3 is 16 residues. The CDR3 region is CASTLGGGVNTGELFF. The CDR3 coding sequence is TGTGCCAGCACCCTAGGCGGGGGGGTTAACACCGGGGAGCTGTTTTTT.

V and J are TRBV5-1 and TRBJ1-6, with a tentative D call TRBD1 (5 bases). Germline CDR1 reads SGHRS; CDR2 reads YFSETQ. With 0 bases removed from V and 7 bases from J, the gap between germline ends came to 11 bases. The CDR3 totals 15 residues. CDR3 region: CASSLDRGTNSPLHF. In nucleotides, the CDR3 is TGCGCCAGCAGCTTGGACCGGGGGACGAATTCACCCCTCCACTTT.

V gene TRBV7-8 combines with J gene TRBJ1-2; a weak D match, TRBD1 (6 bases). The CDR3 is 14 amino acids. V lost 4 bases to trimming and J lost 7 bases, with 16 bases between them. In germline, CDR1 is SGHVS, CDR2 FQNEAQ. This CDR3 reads CASSSIQGMGGYTF. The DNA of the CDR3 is TGTGCCAGCAGCTCGATACAGGGAATGGGTGGCTACACCTTC.